This T cell receptor beta chain emerged from a study of T cells expressing NK-cell markers. Turning to the study itself: Repertoires of TCR beta were obtained from T cells sorted as CD3+CD56+NKG2C+, CD3+CD56+NKG2C- and CD3+CD56-NKG2C+. Study-level results: Whether expanded NKG2C+ T cell clones recognized HCMV stayed uncertain.

From germline, CDR1 is SQVTM and CDR2 ANQGSEA. This CDR3 has 14 amino acids. As for this clonotype: Its antigen is still unknown.

TCRdb re-called the 5' RACE reads and gives one entry per CDR3 protein, without DNA. In all, the sample yields some 410,000 distinct CDR3 sequences. The source material was blood T cells: a sorted CD56 or NKG2C T cell subset, CD4+ or CD8+ T cells, or bulk PBMC T cells (not recorded which). The origin of this receptor is a woman between 18 and 75 years old in good health. This chain connects TRBV29-1 to TRBJ2-1; TCRdb gives TRBD2 as the D gene, but with no DNA this cannot be confirmed. CDR3 sequence: CSADRLAGDNEQFF.